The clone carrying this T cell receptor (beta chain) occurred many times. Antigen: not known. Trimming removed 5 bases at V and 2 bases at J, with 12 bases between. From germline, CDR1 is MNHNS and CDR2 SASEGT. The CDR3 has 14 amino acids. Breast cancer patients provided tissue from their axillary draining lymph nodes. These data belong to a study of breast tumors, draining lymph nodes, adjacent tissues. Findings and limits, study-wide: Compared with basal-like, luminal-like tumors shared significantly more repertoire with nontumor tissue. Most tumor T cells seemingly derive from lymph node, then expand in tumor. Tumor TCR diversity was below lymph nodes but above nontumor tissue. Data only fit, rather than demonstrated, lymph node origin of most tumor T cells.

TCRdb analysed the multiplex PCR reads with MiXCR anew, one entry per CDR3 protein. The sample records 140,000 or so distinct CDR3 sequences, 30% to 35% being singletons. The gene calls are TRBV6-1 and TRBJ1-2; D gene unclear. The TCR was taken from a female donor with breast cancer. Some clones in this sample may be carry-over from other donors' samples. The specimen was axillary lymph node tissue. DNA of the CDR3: TGTGCCAGCAGTCAGACGGCAGTCAACTATGGCTACACCTTC. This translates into CASSQTAVNYGYTF.